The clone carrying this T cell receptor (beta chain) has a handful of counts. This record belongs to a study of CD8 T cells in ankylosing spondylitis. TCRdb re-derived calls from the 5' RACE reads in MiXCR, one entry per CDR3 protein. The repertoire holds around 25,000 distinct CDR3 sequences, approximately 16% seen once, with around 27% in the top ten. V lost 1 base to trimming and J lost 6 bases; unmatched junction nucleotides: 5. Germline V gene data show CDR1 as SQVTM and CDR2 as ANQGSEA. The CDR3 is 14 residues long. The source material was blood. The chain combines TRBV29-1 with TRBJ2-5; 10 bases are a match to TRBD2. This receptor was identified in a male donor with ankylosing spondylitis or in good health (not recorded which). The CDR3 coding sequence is TGCAGCGTTGAAGGTCCTAGCGGGAGCCAGACCCAGTACTTC. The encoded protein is CSVEGPSGSQTQYF.